This is a list of T cell receptor beta chains from one sample in a study of cytomegalovirus exposure and HLA in healthy donors. TCRdb's table, derived via immunoSEQ multiplex PCR, lists solely in-frame clones and lacks some. Of about 140,000 clones in the sample, roughly 80% were seen once. Material for sequencing was PBMCs. These receptors all stem from a man aged 40-50 years in good health and CMV-seropositive. Both conserved end residues are part of each CDR3. D genes are given only for firm matches. Clone size, where shown, is once, few, many, or a class for clones that have expanded.

TRBJ2-3,NA,TRBV4-1,TRBD1,CASSHLPGQGLVVDTQYF,TGCGCCAGCAGCCACCTCCCGGGACAGGGGTTGGTCGTAGATACGCAGTATTTT
TRBJ2-7,NA,TRBV20-1,NA,CSAQHAYEQYF,TGCAGTGCTCAACATGCCTACGAGCAGTACTTC
TRBJ2-1,NA,TRBV7-9,TRBD1,CASSLGAGGNEQFF,TGTGCCAGCAGCTTAGGGGCAGGGGGCAATGAGCAGTTCTTC
TRBJ2-7,NA,TRBV6-1,NA,CASSEAPGGSYEQYF,TGTGCCAGCAGTGAAGCGCCAGGGGGGTCCTACGAGCAGTACTTC
TRBJ1-5,NA,TRBV27,NA,CATRTQGRGNQPQHF,TGTGCCACCCGTACACAGGGAAGGGGCAATCAGCCCCAGCATTTT
TRBJ2-5,once,TRBV4-2,TRBD2,CASSQGSGTSGSETQYF,TGTGCCAGCAGCCAAGGTTCCGGGACTAGCGGGAGTGAGACCCAGTACTTC
TRBJ2-2,NA,TRBV19,TRBD1,CASSGQGLGGKTNTGELFF,TGTGCCAGTAGTGGACAGGGGCTGGGGGGCAAAACGAACACCGGGGAGCTGTTTTTT
TRBJ2-4,NA,TRBV5-6,NA,CASSLASQRNIQYF,TGTGCCAGCAGCTTGGCCAGCCAGCGGAACATTCAGTACTTC
TRBJ2-7,NA,TRBV5-1,TRBD1,CASRPLTGQGAYEQYF,TGCGCCAGCAGACCCCTGACGGGACAGGGGGCCTACGAGCAGTACTTC
TRBJ2-2,few,TRBV5-6,TRBD2,CASRLAGGSNTGELFF,TGTGCCAGCAGACTAGCGGGGGGATCGAACACCGGGGAGCTGTTTTTT
TRBJ2-1,NA,TRBV19,NA,CASSIQTSLGHEQFF,TGTGCCAGTAGTATCCAGACTAGTCTAGGACATGAGCAGTTCTTC
TRBJ1-2,NA,TRBV30,TRBD1,CAWSVPSRGTNYGYTF,TGTGCCTGGAGTGTACCTAGCAGGGGGACTAACTATGGCTACACCTTC
TRBJ2-1,NA,TRBV6-1,TRBD2,CASRRAGERGNEQFF,TGTGCCAGCAGACGAGCGGGAGAAAGGGGCAATGAGCAGTTCTTC
TRBJ2-2,NA,TRBV7-9,TRBD1,CASSPPRQGNTGELFF,TGTGCCAGCAGCCCGCCTCGACAGGGAAACACCGGGGAGCTGTTTTTT
TRBJ1-5,once,TRBV29-1,TRBD1,CSAGTGNNQPQHF,TGCAGCGCCGGGACAGGGAACAATCAGCCCCAGCATTTT
TRBJ1-5,NA,TRBV6-1,NA,CASSRERHQPQHF,TGTGCCAGCAGTCGGGAGCGCCATCAGCCCCAGCATTTT
TRBJ1-1,NA,TRBV5-1,NA,CASSREKNTEAFF,TGCGCCAGCAGTCGGGAAAAAAACACTGAAGCTTTCTTT
TRBJ2-7,NA,TRBV27,NA,CASSPLARLEQYF,TGTGCCAGCAGTCCTCTAGCCCGACTCGAGCAGTACTTC
TRBJ2-7,once,TRBV25-1,TRBD2,CASSAGGSYEQYF,TGTGCCAGCAGTGCGGGGGGGTCCTACGAGCAGTACTTC
TRBJ2-7,NA,TRBV4-3,TRBD1,CASSQGQGFYEQYF,TGCGCCAGCAGCCAAGGACAGGGTTTCTACGAGCAGTACTTC
TRBJ1-2,NA,TRBV7-2,NA,CASSLARLYGYTF,TGTGCCAGCAGCTTAGCCAGGTTATATGGCTACACCTTC
TRBJ2-1,NA,TRBV7-6,NA,CASSPRIDLSYNEQFF,TGTGCCAGCAGCCCGCGAATCGACTTGTCGTACAATGAGCAGTTCTTC
TRBJ1-2,NA,TRBV6-5,NA,CASRAGDSYGYTF,TGTGCCAGCAGGGCCGGGGATAGCTATGGCTACACCTTC
TRBJ2-5,few,TRBV9,TRBD2,CASSDSGGKDQYF,TGTGCCAGCAGCGATAGCGGGGGGAAGGACCAGTACTTC
TRBJ1-4,few,TRBV30,NA,CAWTGGNEKLFF,TGTGCCTGGACAGGTGGTAACGAAAAACTGTTTTTT
TRBJ1-2,NA,TRBV30,NA,CAWSTRMGADYGYTF,TGTGCCTGGAGTACACGTATGGGGGCGGACTATGGCTACACCTTC
TRBJ1-6,NA,TRBV5-6,NA,CASSLPAGNSPLHF,TGTGCCAGCAGCTTGCCTGCAGGGAATTCACCCCTCCACTTT
TRBJ1-2,NA,TRBV30,NA,CAWSTYRDGYGYTF,TGTGCCTGGAGTACATACAGGGATGGCTATGGCTACACCTTC